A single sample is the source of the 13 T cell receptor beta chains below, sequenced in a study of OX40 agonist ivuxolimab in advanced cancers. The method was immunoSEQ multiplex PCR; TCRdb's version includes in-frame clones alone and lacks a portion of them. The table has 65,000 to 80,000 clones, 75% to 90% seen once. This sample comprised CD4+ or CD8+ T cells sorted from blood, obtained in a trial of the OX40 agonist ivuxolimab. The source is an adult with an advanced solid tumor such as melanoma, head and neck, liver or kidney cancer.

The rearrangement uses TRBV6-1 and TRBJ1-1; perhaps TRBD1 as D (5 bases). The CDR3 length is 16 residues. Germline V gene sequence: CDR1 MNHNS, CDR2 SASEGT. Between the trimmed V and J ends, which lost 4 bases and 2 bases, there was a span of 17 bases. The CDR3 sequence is CASSGDSWSFNTEAFF. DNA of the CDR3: TGTGCCAGCAGTGGTGACAGTTGGTCCTTCAACACTGAAGCTTTCTTT.

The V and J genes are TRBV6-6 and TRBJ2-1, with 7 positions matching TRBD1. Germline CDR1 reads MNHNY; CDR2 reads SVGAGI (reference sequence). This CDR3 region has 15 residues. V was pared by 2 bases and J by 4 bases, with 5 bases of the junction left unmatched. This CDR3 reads CASSYTRGQYNEQFF. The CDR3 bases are TGTGCCAGCAGTTACACAAGGGGACAGTACAATGAGCAGTTCTTC.

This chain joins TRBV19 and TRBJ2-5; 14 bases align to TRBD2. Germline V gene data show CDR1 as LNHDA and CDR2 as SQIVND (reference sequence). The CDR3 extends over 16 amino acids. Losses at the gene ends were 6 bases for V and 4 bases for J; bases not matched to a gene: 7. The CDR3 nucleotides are TGTGCCAGTAGCCCGCTCGGGACTAGCGGGGGAGAGACCCAGTACTTC. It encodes CASSPLGTSGGETQYF. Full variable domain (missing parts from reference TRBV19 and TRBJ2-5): DGGITQSPKYLFRKEGQNVTLSCEQNLNHDAMYWYRQDPGQGLRLIYYSQIVNDFQKGDIAEGYSVSREKKESFPLTVTSAQKNPTAFYLCASSPLGTSGGETQYFGPGTRLLVL.

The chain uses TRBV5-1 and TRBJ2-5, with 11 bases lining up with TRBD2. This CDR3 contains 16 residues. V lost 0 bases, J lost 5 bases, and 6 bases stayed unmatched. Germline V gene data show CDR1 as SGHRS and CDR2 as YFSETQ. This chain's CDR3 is CASSLVAGGPLETQYF. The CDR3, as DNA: TGCGCCAGCAGCTTGGTAGCGGGAGGGCCCTTGGAGACCCAGTACTTC.

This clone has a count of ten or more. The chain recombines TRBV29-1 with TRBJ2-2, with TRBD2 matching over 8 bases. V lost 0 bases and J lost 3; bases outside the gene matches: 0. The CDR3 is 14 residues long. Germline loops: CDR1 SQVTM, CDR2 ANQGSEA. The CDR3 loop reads CSVEELADTGELFF. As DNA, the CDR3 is TGCAGCGTTGAAGAACTAGCGGACACCGGGGAGCTGTTTTTT.

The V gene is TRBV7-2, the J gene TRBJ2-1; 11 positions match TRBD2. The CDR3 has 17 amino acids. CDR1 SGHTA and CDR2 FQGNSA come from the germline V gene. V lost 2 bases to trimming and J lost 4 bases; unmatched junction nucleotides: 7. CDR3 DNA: TGTGCCAGCAGCTTAACCCGCGGGACTAGCGGATACAATGAGCAGTTCTTC. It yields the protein CASSLTRGTSGYNEQFF.

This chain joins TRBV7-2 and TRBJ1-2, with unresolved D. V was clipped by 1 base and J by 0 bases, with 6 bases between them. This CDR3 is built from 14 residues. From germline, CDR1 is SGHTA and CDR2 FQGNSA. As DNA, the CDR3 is TGTGCCAGCAGCTTAGGGGCCTCTAACTATGGCTACACCTTC. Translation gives CASSLGASNYGYTF. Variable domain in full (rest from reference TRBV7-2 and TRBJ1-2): GAGVSQSPSNKVTEKGKDVELRCDPISGHTALYWYRQSLGQGLEFLIYFQGNSAPDKSGLPSDRFSAERTGGSVSTLTIQRTQQEDSAVYLCASSLGASNYGYTFGSGTRLTVV.

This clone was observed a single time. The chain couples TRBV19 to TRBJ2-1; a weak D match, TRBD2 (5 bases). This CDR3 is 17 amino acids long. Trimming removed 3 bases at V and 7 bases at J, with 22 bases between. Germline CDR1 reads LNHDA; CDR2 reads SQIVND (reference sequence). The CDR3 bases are TGTGCCAGTAGTATTTCAGGAACTAGATATGCGTGGAATGAGCAGTTCTTC. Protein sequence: CASSISGTRYAWNEQFF.

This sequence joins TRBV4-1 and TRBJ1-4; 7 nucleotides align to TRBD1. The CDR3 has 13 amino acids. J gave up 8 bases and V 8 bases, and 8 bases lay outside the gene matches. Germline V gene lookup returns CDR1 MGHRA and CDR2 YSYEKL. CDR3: CASGFTRGEKLFF. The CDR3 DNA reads TGCGCCAGCGGATTTACCAGGGGGGAAAAACTGTTTTTT.

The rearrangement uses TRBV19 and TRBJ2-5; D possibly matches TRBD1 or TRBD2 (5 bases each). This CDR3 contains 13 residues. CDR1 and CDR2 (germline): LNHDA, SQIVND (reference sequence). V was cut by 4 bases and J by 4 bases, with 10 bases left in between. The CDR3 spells CASSNFGGETQYF. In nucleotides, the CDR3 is TGTGCCAGTAGTAACTTTGGGGGAGAGACCCAGTACTTC.

CDR3 residues: CASSSGQGIGETQYF. Written as DNA, the CDR3 is TGTGCCAGCAGCTCCGGACAGGGGATAGGGGAGACCCAGTACTTC. The gene calls are TRBV5-8 and TRBJ2-5; 9 bases agree with TRBD1. V gave up 3 bases and J gave up 5 bases; unmatched junction bases: 8. Germline lookup yields CDR1 SGHTS and CDR2 YDEGEE. The CDR3 runs 15 residues.

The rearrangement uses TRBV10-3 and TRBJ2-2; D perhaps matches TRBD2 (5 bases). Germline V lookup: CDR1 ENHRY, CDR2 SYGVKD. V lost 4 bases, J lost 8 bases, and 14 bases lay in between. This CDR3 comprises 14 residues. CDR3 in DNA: TGTGCCATCAGTGCCAGACTCGAGGGAGGGGAGCTGTTTTTT. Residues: CAISARLEGGELFF.

The CDR3 loop reads CAISDGTSGSEQYF. CDR3 coding DNA: TGTGCCATCAGTGATGGAACTAGCGGGAGTGAGCAGTACTTC. The genes are TRBV10-3 and TRBJ2-7; 11 bases are shared with TRBD2. Trimming cost V 3 bases and J 7 bases; bases outside gene matches: 5. The CDR3 spans 14 residues. CDR1 is ENHRY and CDR2 is SYGVKD in the germline V gene.